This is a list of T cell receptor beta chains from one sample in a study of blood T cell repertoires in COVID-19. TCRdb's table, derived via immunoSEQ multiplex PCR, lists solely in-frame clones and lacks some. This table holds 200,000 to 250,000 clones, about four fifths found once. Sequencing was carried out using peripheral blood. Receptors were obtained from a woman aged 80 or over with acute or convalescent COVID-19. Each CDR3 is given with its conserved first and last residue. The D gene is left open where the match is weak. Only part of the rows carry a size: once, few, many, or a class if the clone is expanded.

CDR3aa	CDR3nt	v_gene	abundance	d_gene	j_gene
CASSYAQATGNTIYF	TGTGCCAGCAGTTACGCACAGGCTACTGGAAACACCATATATTTT	TRBV6-5	once	.	TRBJ1-3
CASSIGTGTGELFF	TGTGCCAGTAGTATCGGGACAGGGACCGGGGAGCTGTTTTTT	TRBV19	few	TRBD1	TRBJ2-2
CATSRAGTGLTGGYTF	TGTGCCACCAGCAGGGCTGGGACAGGGCTTACCGGGGGCTACACCTTC	TRBV15	.	TRBD1	TRBJ1-2
CASSFPTGTADLMHGGYTF	TGTGCCAGTAGTTTCCCCACCGGGACAGCTGATCTCATGCATGGTGGCTACACCTTC	TRBV19	.	TRBD1	TRBJ1-2
CAWSAVQGSLSEQFF	TGTGCCTGGAGTGCGGTCCAGGGGTCCCTTAGCGAGCAGTTCTTC	TRBV30	.	.	TRBJ2-1
CASSPRTGTALYGYTF	TGTGCCAGCAGCCCTAGGACCGGGACAGCTCTTTATGGCTACACCTTC	TRBV7-2	.	TRBD1	TRBJ1-2
CASTLPPGNTEAFF	TGTGCCAGCACCCTCCCCCCCGGGAACACTGAAGCTTTCTTT	TRBV6-5	.	.	TRBJ1-1
CASSSGTGTRGYTF	TGTGCCAGCAGCTCCGGGACAGGGACACGGGGCTACACCTTC	TRBV7-9	.	TRBD1	TRBJ1-2
CASSLGPGNTIYF	TGTGCCAGCAGTTTAGGTCCGGGAAACACCATATATTTT	TRBV12-3/TRBV12-4	.	.	TRBJ1-3
CASRPEGAAGNTIYF	TGTGCCAGCCGTCCGGAAGGGGCGGCGGGAAACACCATATATTTT	TRBV11-3	.	.	TRBJ1-3
CASRSRAGGHEKLFF	TGTGCCAGCAGGAGTAGGGCAGGGGGCCATGAAAAACTGTTTTTT	TRBV6-5	few	TRBD1	TRBJ1-4
CASNPGGAVAKNIQYF	TGCGCCAGCAATCCGGGGGGTGCCGTGGCCAAAAACATTCAGTACTTC	TRBV5-1	few	TRBD2	TRBJ2-4
CASSLRGSGQGRNTIYF	TGTGCCAGCAGTTTAAGAGGATCGGGACAGGGAAGAAACACCATATATTTT	TRBV27	.	TRBD1	TRBJ1-3
CASSSYLDRRNNEQFF	TGCGCCAGCAGCTCGTACCTAGACAGGAGAAACAATGAGCAGTTCTTC	TRBV5-1	.	.	TRBJ2-1
CATELGRGAGDTQYF	TGTGCCACCGAACTGGGGCGGGGGGCCGGAGATACGCAGTATTTT	TRBV24-1	.	TRBD2	TRBJ2-3
CASSLAGGSSYEQYF	TGTGCCAGCAGCCTAGCGGGAGGGAGCTCCTACGAGCAGTACTTC	TRBV3-1/TRBV3-2	.	TRBD2	TRBJ2-7
CASTLGTSYGYTF	TGTGCCAGCACCTTGGGGACATCGTATGGCTACACCTTC	TRBV28	once	.	TRBJ1-2
CASGVARGQDSDQPQHF	TGCGCCAGCGGGGTGGCCAGGGGGCAGGATAGCGATCAGCCCCAGCATTTT	TRBV5-1	.	TRBD1	TRBJ1-5
CATRPGQMAYNEQFF	TGTGCCACCCGACCGGGACAGATGGCCTACAATGAGCAGTTCTTC	TRBV2	.	TRBD1	TRBJ2-1
CATSRAGGQGNNQPQHF	TGTGCCACCAGCAGAGCCGGAGGACAGGGTAACAATCAGCCCCAGCATTTT	TRBV15	.	TRBD1	TRBJ1-5
CASSLGGFSNQPQHF	TGTGCCAGCAGCTTGGGGGGCTTTAGCAATCAGCCCCAGCATTTT	TRBV5-6	.	.	TRBJ1-5
CASSLMPTSTDTQYF	TGTGCCAGCAGCTTAATGCCCACTTCCACAGATACGCAGTATTTT	TRBV7-3	.	.	TRBJ2-3
CASSTREPGTSGTDTQYF	TGTGCCAGCAGCACACGAGAGCCCGGGACTAGCGGTACAGATACGCAGTATTTT	TRBV11-3	.	TRBD2	TRBJ2-3
CASSLDTYNSPLHF	TGTGCCAGCAGCTTGGACACCTATAATTCACCCCTCCACTTT	TRBV7-9	.	.	TRBJ1-6
CASSQDVGTGRFNSPLHF	TGTGCCAGCAGCCAAGACGTCGGGACAGGAAGATTTAATTCACCCCTCCACTTT	TRBV14	.	TRBD1	TRBJ1-6
CATSRHSTGGKDEQYF	TGTGCCACCAGTAGACATTCTACAGGGGGTAAGGACGAGCAGTACTTC	TRBV15	.	TRBD1	TRBJ2-7
CASSLGSDEQFF	TGTGCCAGCAGCTTAGGTAGCGATGAGCAGTTCTTC	TRBV5-4	.	.	TRBJ2-1
CASSFRPDPTSPSSTDTQYF	TGTGCCAGCAGTTTCCGTCCCGATCCCACTAGTCCCTCTAGCACAGATACGCAGTATTTT	TRBV27	.	.	TRBJ2-3
CASSEAPISYEQYF	TGTGCCAGCAGTGAAGCCCCAATTTCCTACGAGCAGTACTTC	TRBV2	.	.	TRBJ2-7
CASRLGTAGGPQYF	TGCGCCAGCAGGCTGGGAACAGCGGGAGGGCCCCAGTACTTC	TRBV4-1	.	TRBD2	TRBJ2-7
CASTGVNTEAFF	TGTGCCAGCACAGGGGTGAACACTGAAGCTTTCTTT	TRBV6-5	.	.	TRBJ1-1
CASSSLAGATGELFF	TGTGCCAGTAGTAGCCTAGCGGGAGCAACCGGGGAGCTGTTTTTT	TRBV19	.	TRBD2	TRBJ2-2
CASSQVRRKGVQETQYF	TGCGCCAGCAGCCAAGTCCGCCGGAAAGGGGTTCAAGAGACCCAGTACTTC	TRBV4-1	.	.	TRBJ2-5
CASSLERSDTGELFF	TGTGCCAGCAGCTTAGAGAGAAGTGACACCGGGGAGCTGTTTTTT	TRBV7-6	.	.	TRBJ2-2
CASSLVPVSGNTIYF	TGTGCCAGCAGCTTAGTCCCCGTCTCTGGAAACACCATATATTTT	TRBV7-9	.	.	TRBJ1-3
CASSQGGTSALQETQYF	TGTGCCAGCAGCCAAGGGGGGACTAGCGCACTACAAGAGACCCAGTACTTC	TRBV4-2	.	TRBD2	TRBJ2-5
CASKQGAGANQPQHF	TGTGCCAGCAAACAAGGGGCAGGAGCTAATCAGCCCCAGCATTTT	TRBV7-8	.	.	TRBJ1-5
CSASSTGGVETQYF	TGCAGTGCTAGTAGTACAGGGGGCGTGGAGACCCAGTACTTC	TRBV20-1	.	TRBD1	TRBJ2-5
CASSESGSLGNEQFF	TGTGCCAGCAGCGAGAGCGGGAGTCTTGGCAATGAGCAGTTCTTC	TRBV28	.	TRBD2	TRBJ2-1
CASSLGQGLYF	TGTGCCAGCAGCTTAGGGCAGGGTTTGTACTTC	TRBV7-8	.	.	TRBJ2-7
CSASNKGQYRGGYGYTF	TGCAGTGCTAGTAACAAGGGACAGTACAGAGGTGGCTATGGCTACACCTTC	TRBV20-1	.	TRBD1	TRBJ1-2
CASSLTDIYGYTF	TGTGCCAGCAGTTTGACAGACATATATGGCTACACCTTC	TRBV6-2/TRBV6-3	.	.	TRBJ1-2
CASSYADSGGETQYF	TGTGCCAGCAGTTACGCAGATAGCGGGGGAGAGACCCAGTACTTC	TRBV6-2/TRBV6-3	once	TRBD2	TRBJ2-5
CATSDPTGAPNQPQHF	TGTGCCACCAGTGATCCGACAGGGGCCCCCAATCAGCCCCAGCATTTT	TRBV24-1	.	TRBD1	TRBJ1-5
CASRAPAVTGELFF	TGCGCCAGCAGAGCCCCCGCTGTCACCGGGGAGCTGTTTTTT	TRBV10-2	.	.	TRBJ2-2
CASSLGRRGFNQPQHF	TGTGCCAGCAGCTTAGGTAGGCGGGGGTTCAATCAGCCCCAGCATTTT	TRBV7-2	.	.	TRBJ1-5
CASSLDTGTQETQYF	TGCGCCAGCAGCTTGGACACGGGAACCCAAGAGACCCAGTACTTC	TRBV5-1	.	.	TRBJ2-5
CASSLVMTGALVTEAFF	TGTGCCAGCAGCTTAGTTATGACAGGGGCGTTGGTAACTGAAGCTTTCTTT	TRBV11-3	.	TRBD1	TRBJ1-1
CASSGGIGQGRSYEQYF	TGTGCCAGCAGCGGAGGAATCGGACAGGGGCGCTCCTACGAGCAGTACTTC	TRBV9	.	TRBD1	TRBJ2-7
CASSHKESGSRSSYNEQFF	TGCGCCAGCAGCCACAAGGAGTCAGGGTCCCGAAGCTCCTACAATGAGCAGTTCTTC	TRBV23-1	.	.	TRBJ2-1
CASSSPPGWRGYTF	TGTGCCAGCAGCTCCCCCCCAGGGTGGCGGGGCTACACCTTC	TRBV7-2	.	.	TRBJ1-2
CAWSGDLYWAFF	TGTGCCTGGAGTGGGGACTTGTATTGGGCTTTCTTT	TRBV30	.	.	TRBJ1-1
CASSESWQGRSSGTEAFF	TGCGCCAGCAGTGAGTCTTGGCAGGGGCGGTCCAGTGGCACTGAAGCTTTCTTT	TRBV10-2	.	.	TRBJ1-1
CASSPRLRLQSRNEQFF	TGTGCCAGCTCGCCGCGACTCCGGCTGCAGTCTCGCAATGAGCAGTTCTTC	TRBV18	.	.	TRBJ2-1
CAWPLYRAGVNYGYTF	TGTGCCTGGCCCCTCTACAGGGCCGGGGTGAACTATGGCTACACCTTC	TRBV30	.	.	TRBJ1-2